This T cell receptor (beta chain) was documented in a study of technical replicates of blood from a handful of donors. Measured with immunoSEQ multiplex PCR; TCRdb has only the in-frame clones, and not every one. The sample includes more than 65,000 clones, over 70% of them seen just once. The receptor's source is a human donor in good health. Some clones in this sample may be carry-over from other donors' samples. Sequenced input: PBMCs.

CDR3 nucleotide sequence: TGCAGCGTTGGCGAACATGAGCAGTTCTTC. Translated, it gives CSVGEHEQFF. The V gene is TRBV29-1, the J gene TRBJ2-1; D gene ambiguous. The CDR3 contains 10 residues. Trimming cost V 4 bases and J 8 bases, with 6 bases left between them. CDR1 and CDR2 (germline): SQVTM, ANQGSEA.